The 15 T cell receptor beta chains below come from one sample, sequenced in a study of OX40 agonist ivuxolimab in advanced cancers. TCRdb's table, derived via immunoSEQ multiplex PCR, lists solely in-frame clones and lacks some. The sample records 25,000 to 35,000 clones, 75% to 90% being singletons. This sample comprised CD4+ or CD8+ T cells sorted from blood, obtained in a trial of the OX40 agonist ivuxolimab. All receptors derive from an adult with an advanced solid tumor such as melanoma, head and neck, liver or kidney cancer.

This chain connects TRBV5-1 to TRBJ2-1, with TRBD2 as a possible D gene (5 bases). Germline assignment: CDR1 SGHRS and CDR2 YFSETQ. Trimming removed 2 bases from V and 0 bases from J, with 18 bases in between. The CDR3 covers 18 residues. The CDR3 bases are TGCGCCAGCAGCTTCCCCCTACGGACTCCTGCCTCCTACAATGAGCAGTTCTTC. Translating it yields CASSFPLRTPASYNEQFF.

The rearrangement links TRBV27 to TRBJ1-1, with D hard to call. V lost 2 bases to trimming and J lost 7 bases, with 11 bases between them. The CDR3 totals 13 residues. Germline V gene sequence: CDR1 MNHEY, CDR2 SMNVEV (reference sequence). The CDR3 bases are TGTGCCAGCAGTTTAGCGGGGAAGTTTGAAGCTTTCTTT. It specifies CASSLAGKFEAFF.

CDR3 sequence reads: CASSSGTYYEQYF. CDR3 sequence (DNA): TGTGCCAGCAGTTCCGGGACTTACTACGAGCAGTACTTC. The V and J genes are TRBV6-5 and TRBJ2-7, with D possibly matching TRBD2 (6 bases). The CDR3 runs 13 residues. Trimming left V 4 bases short and J 3 bases short, with 10 bases between. CDR1 MNHEY and CDR2 SVGAGI come from the germline V gene.

The DNA of the CDR3 is TGCGCCAGCAGGGGCCAGATCGGGGCTGATCAGCCCCAGCATTTT. It is translated as CASRGQIGADQPQHF. J is TRBJ1-5 and V is TRBV4-1; D perhaps matches TRBD1 (5 bases). Germline V gene sequence: CDR1 MGHRA, CDR2 YSYEKL. The CDR3 spans 15 residues. V was cut by 6 bases and J by 5 bases, with 17 bases left in between.

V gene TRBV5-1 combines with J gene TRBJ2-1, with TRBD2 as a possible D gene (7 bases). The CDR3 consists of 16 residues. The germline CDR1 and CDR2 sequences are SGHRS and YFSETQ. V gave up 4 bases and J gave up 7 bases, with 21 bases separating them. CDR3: CASSLANGGLWNEQFF. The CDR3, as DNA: TGCGCCAGCAGCCTGGCGAACGGGGGGCTCTGGAATGAGCAGTTCTTC.

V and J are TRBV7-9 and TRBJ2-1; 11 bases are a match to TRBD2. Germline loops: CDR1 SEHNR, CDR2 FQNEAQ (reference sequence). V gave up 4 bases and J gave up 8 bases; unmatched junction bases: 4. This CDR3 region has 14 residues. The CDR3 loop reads CASSYSGRGDEQFF. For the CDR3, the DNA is TGTGCCAGCAGCTATAGCGGGAGGGGTGATGAGCAGTTCTTC. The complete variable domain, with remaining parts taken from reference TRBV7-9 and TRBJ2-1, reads DTGVSQNPRHKITKRGQNVTFRCDPISEHNRLYWYRQTLGQGPEFLTYFQNEAQLEKSRLLSDRFSAERPKGSFSTLEIQRTEQGDSAMYLCASSYSGRGDEQFFGPGTRLTVL.

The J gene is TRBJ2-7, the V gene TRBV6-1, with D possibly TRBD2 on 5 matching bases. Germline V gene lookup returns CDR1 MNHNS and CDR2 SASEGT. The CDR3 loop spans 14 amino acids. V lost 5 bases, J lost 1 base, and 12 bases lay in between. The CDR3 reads CASSRAEESYEQYF. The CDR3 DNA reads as TGTGCCAGCAGTAGAGCGGAGGAGTCCTACGAGCAGTACTTC.

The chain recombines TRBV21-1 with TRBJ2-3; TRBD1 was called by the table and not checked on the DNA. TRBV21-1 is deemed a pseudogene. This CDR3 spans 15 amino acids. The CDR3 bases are TGTGCCAGCAGCACTTCCGGGACAGGCACAGATACGCAGTATTTT. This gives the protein CASSTSGTGTDTQYF.

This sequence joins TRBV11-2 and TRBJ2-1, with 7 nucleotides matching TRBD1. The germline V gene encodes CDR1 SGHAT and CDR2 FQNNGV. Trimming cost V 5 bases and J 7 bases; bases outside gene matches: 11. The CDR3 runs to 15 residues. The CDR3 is CASSRPTGSGNEQFF. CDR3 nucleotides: TGTGCCAGCAGCAGACCGACAGGGTCTGGGAATGAGCAGTTCTTC. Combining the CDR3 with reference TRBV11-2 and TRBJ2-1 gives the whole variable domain EAGVAQSPRYKIIEKRQSVAFWCNPISGHATLYWYQQILGQGPKLLIQFQNNGVVDDSQLPKDRFSAERLKGVDSTLKIQPAKLEDSAVYLCASSRPTGSGNEQFFGPGTRLTVL.

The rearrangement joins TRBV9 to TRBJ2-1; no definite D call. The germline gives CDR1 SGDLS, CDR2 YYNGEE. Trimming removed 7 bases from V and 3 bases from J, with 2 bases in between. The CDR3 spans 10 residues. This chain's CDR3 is CASGYNEQFF. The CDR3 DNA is TGTGCCAGCGGCTACAATGAGCAGTTCTTC. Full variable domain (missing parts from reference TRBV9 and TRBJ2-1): DSGVTQTPKHLITATGQRVTLRCSPRSGDLSVYWYQQSLDQGLQFLIQYYNGEERAKGNILERFSAQQFPDLHSELNLSSLELGDSALYFCASGYNEQFFGPGTRLTVL.

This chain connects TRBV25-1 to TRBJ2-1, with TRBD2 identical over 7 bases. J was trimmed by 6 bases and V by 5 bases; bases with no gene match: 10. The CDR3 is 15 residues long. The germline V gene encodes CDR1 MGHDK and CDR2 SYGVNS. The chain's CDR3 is CASSSTGRPGNEQFF. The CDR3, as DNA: TGTGCCAGCAGTTCTACCGGGAGGCCGGGCAATGAGCAGTTCTTC.

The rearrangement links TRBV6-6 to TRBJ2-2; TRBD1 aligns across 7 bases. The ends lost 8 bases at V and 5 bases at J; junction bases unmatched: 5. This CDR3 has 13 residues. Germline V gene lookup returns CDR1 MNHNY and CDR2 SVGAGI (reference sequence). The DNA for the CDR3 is TGTGCCAGCCCAAGACAGGGTACCGGGGAGCTGTTTTTT. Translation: CASPRQGTGELFF.

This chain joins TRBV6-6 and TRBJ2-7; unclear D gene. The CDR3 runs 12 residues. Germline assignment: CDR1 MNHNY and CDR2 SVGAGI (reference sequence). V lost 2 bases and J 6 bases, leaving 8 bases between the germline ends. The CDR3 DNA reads TGTGCCAGCAGTTACGGCCTGGGCGAGCAGTACTTC. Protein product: CASSYGLGEQYF.

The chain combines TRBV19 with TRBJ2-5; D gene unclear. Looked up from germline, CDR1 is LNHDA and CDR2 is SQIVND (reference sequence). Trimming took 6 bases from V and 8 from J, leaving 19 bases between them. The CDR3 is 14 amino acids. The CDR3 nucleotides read TGTGCCAGTAGCTCTCCCCGTGCCATAACAACCCAGTACTTC. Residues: CASSSPRAITTQYF. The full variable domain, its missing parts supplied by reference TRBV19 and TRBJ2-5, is DGGITQSPKYLFRKEGQNVTLSCEQNLNHDAMYWYRQDPGQGLRLIYYSQIVNDFQKGDIAEGYSVSREKKESFPLTVTSAQKNPTAFYLCASSSPRAITTQYFGPGTRLLVL.

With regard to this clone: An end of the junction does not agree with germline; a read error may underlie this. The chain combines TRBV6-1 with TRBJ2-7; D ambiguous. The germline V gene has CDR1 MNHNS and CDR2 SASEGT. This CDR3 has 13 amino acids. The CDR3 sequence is CASSVFGLYGQYF. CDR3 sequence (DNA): TGTGCCAGCAGTGTCTTTGGCCTGTACGGGCAGTACTTC.